This entry lists 4 T cell receptor beta chains sequenced from one sample in a study of T cells after yellow fever vaccination. Via MiXCR, TCRdb re-called the 5' RACE reads, giving one row per CDR3 protein. This sample yields approximately 550,000 distinct CDR3 sequences, of which about 13% are seen a single time; more than 13% belongs to the top ten. Specimen: PBMCs, collected on the day of the yellow fever booster vaccination. Every receptor here comes from a man aged 30-40 years who received the YFV17D yellow fever vaccine.

In its sample, this clonotype was seen a few times. The rearrangement joins TRBV12-3 or TRBV12-4 to TRBJ1-2; D might be TRBD1 (6 bases). This CDR3 spans 11 amino acids. Trimming stripped 8 bases from V and 8 bases from J, with 12 bases between. CDR3 sequence: CASGGGLGYTF. In nucleotides, the CDR3 is TGTGCCAGCGGAGGGGGGCTGGGCTACACCTTC.

This clonotype was seen a few times. This chain connects TRBV21-1 to TRBJ1-6; the table's D call, TRBD1, was not checked against the DNA. TRBV21-1 is a pseudogene locus. The CDR3 is 17 residues long. The CDR3 DNA follows: TGTGCCATCGCCCTAGGACAGGACAGCTCCTATAATTCACCCCTCCACTTT. This sequence encodes CAIALGQDSSYNSPLHF.

On this clonotype itself: The junction shows a germline mismatch at one end, possibly a read error. The chain joins TRBV7-7 to TRBJ2-3, with 7 positions matching TRBD2. Germline values: CDR1 SSHAT, CDR2 FNYEAQ (reference sequence). This CDR3 region has 15 residues. CDR3 DNA sequence: TGTGCTAGCAGCTTAGGGACTACTCTCACAGATACGCAGTATTTT. This sequence encodes CASSLGTTLTDTQYF.

This clonotype was counted a few times. V usage is TRBV28 and J usage is TRBJ2-7; tentative D call: TRBD2 (6 bases). Germline lookup yields CDR1 MDHEN and CDR2 SYDVKM. The CDR3 sequence is 14 residues long. V shed 3 bases and J shed 2 bases, with 11 bases lying between them. The CDR3, as DNA: TGTGCCAGCAGTTTGGGAGGAATAACCTACGAGCAGTACTTC. Translated: CASSLGGITYEQYF.